The sequence of this TCR beta chain was determined in a study of T cells expressing NK-cell markers. The overall study: The TCR beta repertoires were obtained from sorted CD3+CD56+NKG2C+, CD3+CD56+NKG2C- and CD3+CD56-NKG2C+ T cells. Study outcomes and limitations: A few donors likewise had their CD3+CD56-NKG2C+ fraction led by these clonotypes.

Making the TCR beta cDNA relied on 5'RACE template switching with UMIs. TCRdb re-called the 5' RACE reads; one entry per CDR3 protein, DNA not given. The sample yields over 150,000 distinct CDR3 sequences, of which the top ten take up 37%. Remarks on this clonotype: What it binds is unknown.

The length of the CDR3 is 14 residues. The receptor was isolated from a woman aged 45-60 years in good health. The sequenced sample consisted of blood T cells: a sorted CD56 or NKG2C T cell subset, CD4+ or CD8+ T cells, or bulk PBMC T cells (not recorded which). The J gene is TRBJ2-3, the V gene TRBV12-3 or TRBV12-4; TCRdb outputs TRBD1, but without DNA this stays unchecked. The CDR3 sequence is CASSRDRDTDTQYF.